Presented here are 16 T cell receptor beta chains from one specimen sequenced in a study of Tregs in tolerant kidney transplant recipients. TCRdb's table, derived via immunoSEQ multiplex PCR, lists solely in-frame clones and lacks some. The repertoire holds over 60,000 clones, with roughly nine tenths as singletons. The specimen was CD4+ T cells from blood, collected before the transplant. Receptors were obtained from a human donor who received a combined kidney and bone marrow transplant.

The J gene is TRBJ2-7, the V gene TRBV11-2; D perhaps matches TRBD2 (6 bases). V was trimmed by 5 bases and J by 2 bases, leaving 16 bases between them. CDR1 is SGHAT, CDR2 FQNNGV, per germline. The length of the CDR3 is 15 residues. CDR3 DNA sequence: TGTGCCAGCAGCCCTTGGGACTTAGGGACCTACGAGCAGTACTTC. It is translated as CASSPWDLGTYEQYF.

Only one count was recorded for this clone. This chain uses TRBV28 with TRBJ2-5, with TRBD1 as a possible D gene (6 bases). Germline V CDR1 and CDR2: MDHEN, SYDVKM. Trimming took 6 bases from V and 1 from J, leaving 15 bases between them. CDR3 size: 15 residues. The CDR3 DNA reads TGTGCCAGCAGCTCACAGGGAGAGGCCCAAGAGACCCAGTACTTC. This encodes CASSSQGEAQETQYF.

V is TRBV27 and J is TRBJ2-7, with 10 positions matching TRBD1. Germline assignment: CDR1 MNHEY and CDR2 SMNVEV (reference sequence). This CDR3 has 13 amino acids. The ends lost 6 bases at V and 5 bases at J; junction bases unmatched: 4. Here the CDR3 DNA reads TGTGCCAGCAGCCGGGACAGGGGTCACGAGCAGTACTTC. Amino acids: CASSRDRGHEQYF.

This clone was counted only a few times. This chain uses TRBV9 with TRBJ1-2; 7 nucleotides line up with TRBD1. Per the germline V gene, CDR1 is SGDLS and CDR2 is YYNGEE. The CDR3 is 14 amino acids. Trimming took 0 bases from V and 5 from J; bases not matched to a gene: 4. CDR3 in amino acids: CASSVGDREYGYTF. The CDR3 region has the DNA TGTGCCAGCAGCGTAGGGGACAGAGAATATGGCTACACCTTC. The full variable domain, in which reference TRBV9 and TRBJ1-2 provide the parts outside the CDR3, is DSGVTQTPKHLITATGQRVTLRCSPRSGDLSVYWYQQSLDQGLQFLIQYYNGEERAKGNILERFSAQQFPDLHSELNLSSLELGDSALYFCASSVGDREYGYTFGSGTRLTVV.

This chain uses TRBV5-1 with TRBJ1-1; a weak D match, TRBD1 (6 bases). The CDR3 runs to 15 residues. CDR1 and CDR2 (germline): SGHRS, YFSETQ. Trimming shortened V by 4 bases and J by 1 base, and 14 bases separated the two germline ends. The CDR3 DNA sequence: TGCGCCAGCAGCCCGGGGGGGGGCCCGAACACTGAAGCTTTCTTT. Encoded protein: CASSPGGGPNTEAFF.

The CDR3 is CASRPWASGSYEQYF. DNA for the CDR3: TGTGCCAGCAGGCCATGGGCTAGCGGAAGCTACGAGCAGTACTTC. The V gene is TRBV27, the J gene TRBJ2-7; 7 bases map to TRBD2. Germline assignment: CDR1 MNHEY and CDR2 SMNVEV (reference sequence). The ends lost 6 bases at V and 3 bases at J; junction bases unmatched: 11. The CDR3 length is 15 residues.

The chain is built from TRBV28 and TRBJ1-3; D is ambiguous. V lost 8 bases and J lost 5, with 16 bases in between. Germline V lookup: CDR1 MDHEN, CDR2 SYDVKM. CDR3 length equals 14 residues. CDR3: CASLEGDKRNTIYF. CDR3 coding DNA: TGTGCCAGCCTTGAGGGTGACAAAAGAAACACCATATATTTT.

The chain employs TRBV7-9 and TRBJ2-6; the D gene is possibly TRBD1 (6 bases). Germline V CDR1 and CDR2: SEHNR, FQNEAQ (reference sequence). There are 16 residues in the CDR3. V lost 5 bases and J lost 2, with 13 bases in between. The CDR3 bases are TGTGCCAGCAGCCTTCACAGGGAAGCTGGGGCCAACGTCCTGACTTTC. Protein: CASSLHREAGANVLTF.

This clone was picked up many times. This chain uses TRBV5-1 with TRBJ1-3; D call uncertain. V was shortened by 2 bases and J by 0 bases, with 9 bases between the two germline ends. The length of the CDR3 is 15 residues. CDR1 is SGHRS, CDR2 YFSETQ, per germline. The DNA for the CDR3 is TGCGCCAGCAGCTTCGCAGGCGACTCTGGAAACACCATATATTTT. Translation gives CASSFAGDSGNTIYF.

This sequence joins TRBV19 and TRBJ2-1; TRBD1 agrees at 8 bases. V dropped 6 bases and J dropped 10; count of bases not matched to a gene: 8. This CDR3 contains 13 residues. From germline, CDR1 is LNHDA and CDR2 SQIVND (reference sequence). As DNA, the CDR3 is TGTGCCAGTAGCGTTGACAGGGGAGGAGAGCAGTTCTTC. The encoded protein is CASSVDRGGEQFF.

This clone was seen a handful of times. The chain is built from TRBV7-3 and TRBJ2-5; D gene ambiguous. The V end lost 5 bases, the J end lost 3 bases, and 10 bases lay between the germline ends. Germline values: CDR1 SGHTA, CDR2 FQGTGA. The length of the CDR3 is 13 residues. The CDR3 DNA reads TGTGCCAGCAGCGTACAGCCTAAAGAGACCCAGTACTTC. Amino acid sequence: CASSVQPKETQYF.

J is TRBJ1-5 and V is TRBV7-2; unclear D gene. CDR3 length: 14 residues. The germline V gene has CDR1 SGHTA and CDR2 FQGNSA. The ends were cut back, 3 bases at V and 3 bases at J, with 9 bases in the middle. In DNA form, the CDR3 reads TGTGCCAGCAGCTTTAAGAGTTACAATCAGCCCCAGCATTTT. This codes for CASSFKSYNQPQHF. Combining the CDR3 with reference TRBV7-2 and TRBJ1-5 gives the whole variable domain GAGVSQSPSNKVTEKGKDVELRCDPISGHTALYWYRQSLGQGLEFLIYFQGNSAPDKSGLPSDRFSAERTGGSVSTLTIQRTQQEDSAVYLCASSFKSYNQPQHFGDGTRLSIL.

A few counts support this clone. The genes are TRBV7-9 and TRBJ1-2, with D perhaps TRBD1 (6 bases). In germline, CDR1 is SEHNR, CDR2 FQNEAQ (reference sequence). V lost 1 base, J lost 7 bases, and 16 bases lay in between. This CDR3 spans 15 amino acids. In DNA form, the CDR3 reads TGTGCCAGCAGCTTAGACGACGGCAGGGGAATTGGCTACACCTTC. Amino acid sequence: CASSLDDGRGIGYTF. The full variable domain, its missing parts supplied by reference TRBV7-9 and TRBJ1-2, is DTGVSQNPRHKITKRGQNVTFRCDPISEHNRLYWYRQTLGQGPEFLTYFQNEAQLEKSRLLSDRFSAERPKGSFSTLEIQRTEQGDSAMYLCASSLDDGRGIGYTFGSGTRLTVV.

V usage is TRBV29-1 and J usage is TRBJ2-3, with 13 positions matching TRBD2. The CDR3 is 16 residues long. The trim removed 6 bases at V and 0 bases at J, leaving 6 bases unmatched. CDR1 and CDR2 from the germline V gene are SQVTM and ANQGSEA. Here the CDR3 DNA reads TGCAGCGTACCTCGGACTAGCGGGAGTAGCACAGATACGCAGTATTTT. It yields the protein CSVPRTSGSSTDTQYF.

There are a few counts of this clone. The gene calls are TRBV5-5 and TRBJ2-1; D call uncertain. This CDR3 comprises 15 residues. The V end was cut by 0 bases, the J end by 0 bases, with 7 bases between. Per germline, CDR1 SGHKS and CDR2 YYEKEE (reference sequence). The CDR3 nucleotides are TGTGCCAGCAGCTTGGAGTGGGCCTCCTACAATGAGCAGTTCTTC. It encodes CASSLEWASYNEQFF.

The rearrangement uses TRBV19 and TRBJ2-3, with 7 bases lining up with TRBD2. From germline, CDR1 is LNHDA and CDR2 SQIVND (reference sequence). J gave up 0 bases and V 3 bases, and 9 bases lay outside the gene matches. The CDR3 runs 17 residues. The CDR3 region has the DNA TGTGCCAGTAGTATTGGGGCTAGCGGAGCTAGCACAGATACGCAGTATTTT. It translates to CASSIGASGASTDTQYF.